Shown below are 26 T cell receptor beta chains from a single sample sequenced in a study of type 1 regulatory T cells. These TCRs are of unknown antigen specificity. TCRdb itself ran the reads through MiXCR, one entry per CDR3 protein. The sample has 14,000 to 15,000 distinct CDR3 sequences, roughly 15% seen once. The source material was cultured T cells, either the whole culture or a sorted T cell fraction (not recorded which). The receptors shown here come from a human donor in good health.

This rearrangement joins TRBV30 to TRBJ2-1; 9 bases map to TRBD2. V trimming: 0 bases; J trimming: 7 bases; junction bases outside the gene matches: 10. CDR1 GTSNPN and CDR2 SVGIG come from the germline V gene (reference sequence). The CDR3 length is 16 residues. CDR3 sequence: CAWSVFWREGLNEQFF. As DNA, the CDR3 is TGTGCCTGGAGTGTATTCTGGCGGGAGGGCCTTAATGAGCAGTTCTTC.

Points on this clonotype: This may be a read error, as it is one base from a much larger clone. The CDR3 DNA follows: TGTGTCCACGGGGGGCTGGGGAATGAGCAGTTCTTC. Its translation is CVHGGLGNEQFF. The chain couples TRBV10-3 to TRBJ2-1, with D perhaps matching TRBD2 (7 bases). The CDR3 extends over 12 amino acids. Germline V gene sequence: CDR1 ENHRY, CDR2 SYGVKD.

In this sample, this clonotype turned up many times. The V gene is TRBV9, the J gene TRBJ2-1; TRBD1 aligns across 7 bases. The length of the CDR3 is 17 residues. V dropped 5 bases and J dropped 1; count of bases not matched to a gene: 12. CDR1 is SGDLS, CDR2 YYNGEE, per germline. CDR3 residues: CASSTGASLGSYNEQFF. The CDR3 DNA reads TGTGCCAGCAGTACAGGGGCGTCCTTGGGGTCCTACAATGAGCAGTTCTTC.

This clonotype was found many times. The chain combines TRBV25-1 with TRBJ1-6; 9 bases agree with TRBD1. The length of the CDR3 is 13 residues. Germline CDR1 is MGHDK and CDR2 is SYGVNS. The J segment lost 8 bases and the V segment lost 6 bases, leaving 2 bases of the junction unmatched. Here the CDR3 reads CASSRTGDSPLHF. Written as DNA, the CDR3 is TGTGCCAGCAGCAGGACAGGGGATTCACCCCTCCACTTT.

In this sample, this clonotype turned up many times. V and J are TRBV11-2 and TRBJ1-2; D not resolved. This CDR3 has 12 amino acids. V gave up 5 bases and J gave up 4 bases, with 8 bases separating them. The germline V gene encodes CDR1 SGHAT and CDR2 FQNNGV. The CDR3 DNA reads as TGTGCCAGCAGCCCGGAGGCCTATGGCTACACCTTC. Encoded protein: CASSPEAYGYTF.

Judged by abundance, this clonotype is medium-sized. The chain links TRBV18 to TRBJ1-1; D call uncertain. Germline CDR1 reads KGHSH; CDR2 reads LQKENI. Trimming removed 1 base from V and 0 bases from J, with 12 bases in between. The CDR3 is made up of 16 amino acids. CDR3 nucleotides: TGTGCCAGCTCACCACTTCGTTCGACGGTGAACACTGAAGCTTTCTTT. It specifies CASSPLRSTVNTEAFF.

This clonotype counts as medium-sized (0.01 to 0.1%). CDR3 protein: CASSLGTLDEQYF. DNA of the CDR3: TGTGCCAGCAGCTTAGGGACGCTTGACGAGCAGTACTTC. The chain has TRBV7-2 and TRBJ2-7; D remains unclear. The germline V gene has CDR1 SGHTA and CDR2 FQGNSA. Trimming shortened V by 1 base and J by 5 bases, and 9 bases separated the two germline ends. The CDR3 spans 13 residues.

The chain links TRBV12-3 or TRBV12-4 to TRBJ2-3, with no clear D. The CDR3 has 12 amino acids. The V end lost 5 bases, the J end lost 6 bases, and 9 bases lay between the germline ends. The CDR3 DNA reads TGTGCCAGCAGTGTGACTCGGGATACGCAGTATTTT. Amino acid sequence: CASSVTRDTQYF.

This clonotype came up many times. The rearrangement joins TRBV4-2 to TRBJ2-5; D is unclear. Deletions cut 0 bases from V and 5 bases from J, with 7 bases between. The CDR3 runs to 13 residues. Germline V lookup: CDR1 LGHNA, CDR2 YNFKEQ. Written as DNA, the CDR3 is TGTGCCAGCAGCCAAGACGGGCAGGAGACCCAGTACTTC. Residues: CASSQDGQETQYF.

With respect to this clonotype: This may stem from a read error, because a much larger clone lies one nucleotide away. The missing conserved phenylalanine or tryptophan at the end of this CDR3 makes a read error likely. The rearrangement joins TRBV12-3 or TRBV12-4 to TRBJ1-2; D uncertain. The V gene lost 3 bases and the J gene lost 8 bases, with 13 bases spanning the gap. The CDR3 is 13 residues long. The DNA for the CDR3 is TGTGCCAGCAGTTTTCAGGCAGATGTGGGCTACACCTCC. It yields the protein CASSFQADVGYTS.

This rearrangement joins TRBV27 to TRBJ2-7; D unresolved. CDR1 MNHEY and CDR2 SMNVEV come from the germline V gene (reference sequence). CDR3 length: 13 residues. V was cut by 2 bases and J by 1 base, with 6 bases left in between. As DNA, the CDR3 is TGTGCCAGCAGTTTAGTGAATTCCTACGAGCAGTACTTC. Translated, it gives CASSLVNSYEQYF.

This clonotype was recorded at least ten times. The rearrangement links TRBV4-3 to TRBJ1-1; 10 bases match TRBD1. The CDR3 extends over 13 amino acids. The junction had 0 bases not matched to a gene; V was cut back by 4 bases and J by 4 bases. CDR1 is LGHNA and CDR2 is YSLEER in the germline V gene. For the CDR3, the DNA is TGCGCCAGCAGCCGGACAGGGGGCACTGAAGCTTTCTTT. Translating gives CASSRTGGTEAFF.

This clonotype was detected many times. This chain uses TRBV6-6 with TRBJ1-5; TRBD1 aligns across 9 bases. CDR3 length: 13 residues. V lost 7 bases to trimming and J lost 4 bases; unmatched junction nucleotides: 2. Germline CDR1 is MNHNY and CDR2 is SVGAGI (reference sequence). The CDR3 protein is CASTGTGNQPQHF. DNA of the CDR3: TGTGCCAGCACTGGGACAGGGAATCAGCCCCAGCATTTT.

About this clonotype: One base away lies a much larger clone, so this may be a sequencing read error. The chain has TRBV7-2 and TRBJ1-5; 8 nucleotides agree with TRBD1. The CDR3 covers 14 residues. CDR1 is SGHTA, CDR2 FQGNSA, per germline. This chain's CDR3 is CAGSTQGAGQPQHF. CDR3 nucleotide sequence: TGTGCCGGCAGCACTCAGGGGGCGGGTCAGCCCCAGCATTTT.

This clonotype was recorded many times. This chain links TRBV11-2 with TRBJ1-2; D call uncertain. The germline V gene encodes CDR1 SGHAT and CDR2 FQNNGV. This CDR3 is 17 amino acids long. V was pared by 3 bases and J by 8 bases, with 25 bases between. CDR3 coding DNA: TGTGCCAGCAGCTTCTCCCCTTCGGGCCAACCTATCCGGGGCTACACCTTC. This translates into CASSFSPSGQPIRGYTF.

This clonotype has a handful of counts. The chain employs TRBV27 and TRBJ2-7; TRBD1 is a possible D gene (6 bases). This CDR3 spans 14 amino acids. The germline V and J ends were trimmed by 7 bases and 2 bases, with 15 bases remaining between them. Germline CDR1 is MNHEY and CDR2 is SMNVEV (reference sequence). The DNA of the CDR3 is TGTGCCAGCAAACAGGGCTCCCTTACCTACGAGCAGTACTTC. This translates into CASKQGSLTYEQYF.

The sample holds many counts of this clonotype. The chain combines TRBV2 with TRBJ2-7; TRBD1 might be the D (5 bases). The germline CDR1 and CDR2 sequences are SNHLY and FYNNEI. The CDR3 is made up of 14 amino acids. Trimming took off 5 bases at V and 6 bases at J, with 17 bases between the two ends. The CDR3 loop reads CASSYVGQGVEQYF. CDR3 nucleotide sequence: TGTGCCAGCAGTTACGTAGGGCAGGGCGTCGAGCAGTACTTC. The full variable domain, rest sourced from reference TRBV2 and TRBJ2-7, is EPEVTQTPSHQVTQMGQEVILRCVPISNHLYFYWYRQILGQKVEFLVSFYNNEISEKSEIFDDQFSVERPDGSNFTLKIRSTKLEDSAMYFCASSYVGQGVEQYFGPGTRLTVT.

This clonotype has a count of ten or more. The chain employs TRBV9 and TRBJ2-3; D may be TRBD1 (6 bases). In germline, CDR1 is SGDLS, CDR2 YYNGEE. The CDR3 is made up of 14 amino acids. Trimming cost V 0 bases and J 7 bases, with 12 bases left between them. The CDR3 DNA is TGTGCCAGCAGCGTAGAGGGGACAATCCATACGCAGTATTTT. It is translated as CASSVEGTIHTQYF.

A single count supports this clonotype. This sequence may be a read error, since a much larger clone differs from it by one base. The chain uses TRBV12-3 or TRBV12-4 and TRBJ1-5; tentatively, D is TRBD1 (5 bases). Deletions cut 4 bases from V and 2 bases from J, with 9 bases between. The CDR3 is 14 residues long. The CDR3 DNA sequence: TGTGCCAGCAGTTCGACAGATGGCAATCAGCCCCAGCATTTT. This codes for CASSSTDGNQPQHF.

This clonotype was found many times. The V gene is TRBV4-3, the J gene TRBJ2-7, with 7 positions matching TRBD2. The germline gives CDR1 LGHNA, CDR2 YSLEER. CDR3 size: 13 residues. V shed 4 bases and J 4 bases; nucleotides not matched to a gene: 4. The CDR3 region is CASSRRREYEQYF. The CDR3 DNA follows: TGCGCCAGCAGCCGACGGCGGGAGTACGAGCAGTACTTC.

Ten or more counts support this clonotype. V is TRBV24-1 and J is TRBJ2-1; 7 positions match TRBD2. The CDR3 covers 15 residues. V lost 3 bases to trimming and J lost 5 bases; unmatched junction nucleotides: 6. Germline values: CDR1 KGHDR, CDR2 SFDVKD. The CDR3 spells CATSDEASGHNEQFF. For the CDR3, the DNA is TGTGCCACCAGTGATGAGGCTAGCGGCCACAATGAGCAGTTCTTC.

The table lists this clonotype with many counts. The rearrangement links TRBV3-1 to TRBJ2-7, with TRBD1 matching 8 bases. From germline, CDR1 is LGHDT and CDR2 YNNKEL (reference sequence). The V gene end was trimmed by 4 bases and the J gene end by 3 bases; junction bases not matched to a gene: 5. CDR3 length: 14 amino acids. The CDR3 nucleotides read TGTGCCAGCAGCCTCCGGGGACAGGACTACGAGCAGTACTTC. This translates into CASSLRGQDYEQYF.

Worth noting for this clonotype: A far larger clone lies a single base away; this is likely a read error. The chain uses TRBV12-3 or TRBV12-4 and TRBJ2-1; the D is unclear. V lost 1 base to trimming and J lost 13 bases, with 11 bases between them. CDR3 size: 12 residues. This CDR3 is CASSLVEETQFF. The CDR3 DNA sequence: TGTGCCAGCAGTTTAGTTGAGGAGACCCAGTTCTTC.

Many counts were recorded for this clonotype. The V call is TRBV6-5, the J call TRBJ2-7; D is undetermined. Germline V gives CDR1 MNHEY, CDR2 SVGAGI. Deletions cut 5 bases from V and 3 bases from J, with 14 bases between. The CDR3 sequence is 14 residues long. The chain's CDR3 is CASSNLGNGYEQYF. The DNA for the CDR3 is TGTGCCAGCAGTAACCTTGGGAACGGCTACGAGCAGTACTTC.

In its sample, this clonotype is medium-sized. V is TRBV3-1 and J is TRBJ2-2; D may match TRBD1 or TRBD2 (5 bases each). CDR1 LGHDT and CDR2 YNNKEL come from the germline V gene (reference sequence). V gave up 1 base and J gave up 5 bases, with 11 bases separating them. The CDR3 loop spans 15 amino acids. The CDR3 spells CASSQVQGRTGELFF. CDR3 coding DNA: TGTGCCAGCAGCCAAGTTCAGGGACGGACCGGGGAGCTGTTTTTT.

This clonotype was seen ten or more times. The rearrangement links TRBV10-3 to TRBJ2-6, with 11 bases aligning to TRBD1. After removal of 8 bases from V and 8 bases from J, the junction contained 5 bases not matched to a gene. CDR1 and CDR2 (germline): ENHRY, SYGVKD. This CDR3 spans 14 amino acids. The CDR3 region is CAIAGQGASNVLTF. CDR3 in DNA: TGTGCCATCGCCGGACAGGGGGCCTCCAACGTCCTGACTTTC.